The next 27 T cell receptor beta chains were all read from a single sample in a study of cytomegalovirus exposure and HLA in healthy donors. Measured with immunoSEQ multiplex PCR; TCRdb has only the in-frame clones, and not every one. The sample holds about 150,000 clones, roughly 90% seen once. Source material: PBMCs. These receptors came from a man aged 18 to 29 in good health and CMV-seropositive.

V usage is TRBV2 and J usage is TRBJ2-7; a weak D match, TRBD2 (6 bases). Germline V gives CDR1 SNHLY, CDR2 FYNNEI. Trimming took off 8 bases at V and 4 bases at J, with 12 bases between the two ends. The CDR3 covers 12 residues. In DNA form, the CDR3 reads TGTGCCAGCGGTCCGGGGGTATACGAGCAGTACTTC. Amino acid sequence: CASGPGVYEQYF.

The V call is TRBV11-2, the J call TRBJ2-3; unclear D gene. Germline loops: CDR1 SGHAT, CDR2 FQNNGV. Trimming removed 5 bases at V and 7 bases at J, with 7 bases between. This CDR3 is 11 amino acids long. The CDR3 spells CASSAKHTQYF. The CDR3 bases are TGTGCCAGCAGCGCGAAACATACGCAGTATTTT.

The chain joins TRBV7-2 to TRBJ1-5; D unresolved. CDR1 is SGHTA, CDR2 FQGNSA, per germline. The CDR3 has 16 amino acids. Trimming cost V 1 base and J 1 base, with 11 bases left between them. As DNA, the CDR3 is TGTGCCAGCAGCTTAGAGGCGGGGAGGAGCAATCAGCCCCAGCATTTT. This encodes CASSLEAGRSNQPQHF.

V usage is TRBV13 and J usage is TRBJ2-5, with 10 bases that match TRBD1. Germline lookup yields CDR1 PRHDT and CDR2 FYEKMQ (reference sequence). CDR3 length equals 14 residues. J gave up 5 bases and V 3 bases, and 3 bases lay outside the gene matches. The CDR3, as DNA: TGTGCCAGCAGCTTGACAGGGGGCAGGGAGACCCAGTACTTC. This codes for CASSLTGGRETQYF.

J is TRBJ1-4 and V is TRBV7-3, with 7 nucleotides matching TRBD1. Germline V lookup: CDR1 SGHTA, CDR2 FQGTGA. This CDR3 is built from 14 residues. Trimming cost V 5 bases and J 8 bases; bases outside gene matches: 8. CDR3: CASSPGGQGEKLFF. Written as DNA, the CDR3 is TGTGCCAGCAGCCCAGGGGGGCAGGGCGAAAAACTGTTTTTT.

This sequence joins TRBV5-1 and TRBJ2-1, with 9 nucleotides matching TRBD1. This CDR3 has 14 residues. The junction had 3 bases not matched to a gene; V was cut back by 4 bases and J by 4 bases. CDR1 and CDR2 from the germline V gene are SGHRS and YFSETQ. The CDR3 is CASSPGQGYNEQFF. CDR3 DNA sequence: TGCGCCAGCAGCCCGGGACAGGGTTACAATGAGCAGTTCTTC.

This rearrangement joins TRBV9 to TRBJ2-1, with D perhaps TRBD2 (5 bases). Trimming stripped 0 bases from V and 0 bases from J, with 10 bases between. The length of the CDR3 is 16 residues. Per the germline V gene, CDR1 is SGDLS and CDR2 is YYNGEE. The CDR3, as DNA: TGTGCCAGCAGCGTAGTTCACGGGAACTCCTACAATGAGCAGTTCTTC. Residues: CASSVVHGNSYNEQFF.

Here the CDR3 reads CASSRSSSEGNEQFF. DNA for the CDR3: TGTGCCAGCAGCCGTTCTTCTAGCGAGGGCAATGAGCAGTTCTTC. The chain carries TRBV7-9 and TRBJ2-1, with D tentatively TRBD2 (6 bases). Germline V gives CDR1 SEHNR, CDR2 FQNEAQ (reference sequence). This CDR3 has 15 residues. Trimming took off 5 bases at V and 6 bases at J, with 17 bases between the two ends.

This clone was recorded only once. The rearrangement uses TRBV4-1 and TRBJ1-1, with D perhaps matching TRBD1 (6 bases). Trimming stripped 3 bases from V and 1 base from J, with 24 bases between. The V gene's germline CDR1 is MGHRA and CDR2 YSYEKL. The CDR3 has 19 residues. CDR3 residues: CASSHSGTPLLLGNTEAFF. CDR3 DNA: TGCGCCAGCAGCCACTCCGGGACACCCCTCTTGCTTGGGAACACTGAAGCTTTCTTT.

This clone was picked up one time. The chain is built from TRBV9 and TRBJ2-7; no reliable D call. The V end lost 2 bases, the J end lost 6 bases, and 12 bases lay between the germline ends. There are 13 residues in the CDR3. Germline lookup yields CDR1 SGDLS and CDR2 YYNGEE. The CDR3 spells CASSVAVTSEQYF. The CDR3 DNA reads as TGTGCCAGCAGCGTTGCGGTCACTTCCGAGCAGTACTTC.

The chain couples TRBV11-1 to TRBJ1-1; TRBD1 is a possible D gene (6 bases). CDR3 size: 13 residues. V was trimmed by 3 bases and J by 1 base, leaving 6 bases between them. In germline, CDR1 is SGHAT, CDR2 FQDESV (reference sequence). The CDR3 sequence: CASSLTGNTEAFF. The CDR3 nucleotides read TGTGCCAGCAGCTTGACAGGGAACACTGAAGCTTTCTTT.

CDR3 bases: TGCGCCAGCAGCCAGGCCGGGACTAGCGGGATTCAAGAGACCCAGTACTTC. As protein: CASSQAGTSGIQETQYF. The chain joins TRBV4-1 to TRBJ2-5; 13 bases fit TRBD2. V trimming: 3 bases; J trimming: 2 bases; junction bases outside the gene matches: 6. Looked up from germline, CDR1 is MGHRA and CDR2 is YSYEKL. The CDR3 has 17 amino acids.

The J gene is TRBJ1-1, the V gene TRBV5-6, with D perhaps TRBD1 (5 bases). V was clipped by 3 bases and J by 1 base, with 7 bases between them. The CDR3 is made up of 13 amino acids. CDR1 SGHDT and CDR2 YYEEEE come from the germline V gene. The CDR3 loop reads CASSSGQNTEAFF. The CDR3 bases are TGTGCCAGCAGCTCCGGACAGAACACTGAAGCTTTCTTT.

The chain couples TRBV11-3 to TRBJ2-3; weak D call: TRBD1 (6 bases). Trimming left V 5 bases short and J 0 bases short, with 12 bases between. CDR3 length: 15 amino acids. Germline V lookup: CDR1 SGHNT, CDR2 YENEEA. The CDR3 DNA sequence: TGTGCCAGCAGCCAGGGGACATCTAGCACAGATACGCAGTATTTT. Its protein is CASSQGTSSTDTQYF. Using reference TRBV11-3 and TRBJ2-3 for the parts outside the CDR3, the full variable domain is EAGVVQSPRYKIIEKKQPVAFWCNPISGHNTLYWYLQNLGQGPELLIRYENEEAVDDSQLPKDRFSAERLKGVDSTLKIQPAELGDSAVYLCASSQGTSSTDTQYFGPGTRLTVL.

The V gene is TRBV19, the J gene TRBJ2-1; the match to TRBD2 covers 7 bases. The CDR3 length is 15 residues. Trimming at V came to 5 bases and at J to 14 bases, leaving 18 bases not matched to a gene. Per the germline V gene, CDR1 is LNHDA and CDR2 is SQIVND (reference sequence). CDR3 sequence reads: CASSAGLYGVPVKFF. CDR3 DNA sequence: TGTGCCAGTAGTGCGGGACTATATGGAGTCCCTGTTAAGTTCTTC.

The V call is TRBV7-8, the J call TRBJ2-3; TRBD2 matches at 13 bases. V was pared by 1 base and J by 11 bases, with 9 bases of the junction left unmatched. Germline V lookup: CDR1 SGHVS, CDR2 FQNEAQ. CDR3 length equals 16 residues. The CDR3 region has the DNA TGTGCCAGCAGCTTAGTGACTAGCGGGGGGCCCCATGGGCAGTATTTT. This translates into CASSLVTSGGPHGQYF.

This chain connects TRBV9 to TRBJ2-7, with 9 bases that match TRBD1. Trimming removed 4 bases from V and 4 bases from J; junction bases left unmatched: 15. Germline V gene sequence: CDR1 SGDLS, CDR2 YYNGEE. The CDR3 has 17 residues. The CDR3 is CASSRGTGLKERYEQYF. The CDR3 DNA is TGTGCCAGCAGCCGAGGGACAGGGTTGAAGGAGCGTTACGAGCAGTACTTC.

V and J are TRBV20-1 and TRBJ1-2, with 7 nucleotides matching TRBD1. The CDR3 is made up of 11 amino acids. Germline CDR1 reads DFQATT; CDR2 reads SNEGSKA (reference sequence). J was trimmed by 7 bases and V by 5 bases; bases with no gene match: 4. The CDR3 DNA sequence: TGCAGTGCTCTACGACAGGGTGGCTACACCTTC. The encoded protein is CSALRQGGYTF.

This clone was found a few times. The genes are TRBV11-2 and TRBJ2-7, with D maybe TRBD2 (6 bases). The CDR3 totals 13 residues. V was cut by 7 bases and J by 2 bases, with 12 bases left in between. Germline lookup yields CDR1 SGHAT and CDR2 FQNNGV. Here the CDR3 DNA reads TGTGCCAGCACTAGCGATAATCCCTACGAGCAGTACTTC. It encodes CASTSDNPYEQYF.

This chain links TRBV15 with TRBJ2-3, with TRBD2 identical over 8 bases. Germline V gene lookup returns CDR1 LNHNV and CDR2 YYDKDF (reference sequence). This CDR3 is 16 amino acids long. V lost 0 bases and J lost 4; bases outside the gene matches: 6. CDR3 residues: CATSRDFGGAADTQYF. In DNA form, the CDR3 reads TGTGCCACCAGCAGAGATTTCGGGGGGGCCGCAGATACGCAGTATTTT.

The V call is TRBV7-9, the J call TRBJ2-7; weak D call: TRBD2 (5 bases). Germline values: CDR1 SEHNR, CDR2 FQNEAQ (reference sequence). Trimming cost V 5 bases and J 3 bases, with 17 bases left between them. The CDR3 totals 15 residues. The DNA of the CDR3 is TGTGCCAGCAGCCCCCCTGGGAGACCCGACTACGAGCAGTACTTC. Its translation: CASSPPGRPDYEQYF.

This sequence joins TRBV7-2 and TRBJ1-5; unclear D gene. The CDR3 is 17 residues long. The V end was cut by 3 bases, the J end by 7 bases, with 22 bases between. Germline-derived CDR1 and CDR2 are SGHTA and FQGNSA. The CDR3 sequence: CASSFPSWVGRRQPQHF. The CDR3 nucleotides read TGTGCCAGCAGCTTCCCCTCGTGGGTGGGGAGACGACAGCCCCAGCATTTT.

For the CDR3, the DNA is TGTGCCAGCAGCTTGGGGACAGGGGCTCTCTATGGCTACACCTTC. Amino acids: CASSLGTGALYGYTF. This chain links TRBV5-4 with TRBJ1-2, with TRBD1 identical over 9 bases. CDR3 length: 15 residues. Germline V lookup: CDR1 SGHNT, CDR2 YYREEE (reference sequence). V shed 0 bases and J 4 bases; nucleotides not matched to a gene: 4.

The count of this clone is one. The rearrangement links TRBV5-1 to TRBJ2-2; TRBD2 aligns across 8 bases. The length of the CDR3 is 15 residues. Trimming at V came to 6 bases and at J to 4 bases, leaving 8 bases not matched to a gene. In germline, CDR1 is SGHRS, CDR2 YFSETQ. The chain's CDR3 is CASTRGAGGTGELFF. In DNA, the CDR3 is TGCGCCAGCACCAGAGGGGCGGGAGGCACCGGGGAGCTGTTTTTT.

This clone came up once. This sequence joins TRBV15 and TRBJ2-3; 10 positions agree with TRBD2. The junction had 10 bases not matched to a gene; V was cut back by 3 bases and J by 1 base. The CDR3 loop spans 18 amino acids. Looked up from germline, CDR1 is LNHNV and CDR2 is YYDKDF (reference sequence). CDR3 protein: CATSRASGGRAGTDTQYF. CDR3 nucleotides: TGTGCCACCAGCAGGGCTAGCGGGGGCCGGGCGGGCACAGATACGCAGTATTTT.

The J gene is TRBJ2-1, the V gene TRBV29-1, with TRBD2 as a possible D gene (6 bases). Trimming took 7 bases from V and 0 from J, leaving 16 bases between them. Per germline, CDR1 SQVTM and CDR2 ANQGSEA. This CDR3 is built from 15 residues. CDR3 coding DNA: TGCAGCGGCGTACGGGGGACCAGCTCCTACAATGAGCAGTTCTTC. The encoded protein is CSGVRGTSSYNEQFF.

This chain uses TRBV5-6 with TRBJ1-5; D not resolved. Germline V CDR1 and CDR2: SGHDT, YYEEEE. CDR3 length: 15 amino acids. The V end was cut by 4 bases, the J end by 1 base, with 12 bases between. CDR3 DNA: TGTGCCAGCAGCATGACCCCGAGGAGCAATCAGCCCCAGCATTTT. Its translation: CASSMTPRSNQPQHF.